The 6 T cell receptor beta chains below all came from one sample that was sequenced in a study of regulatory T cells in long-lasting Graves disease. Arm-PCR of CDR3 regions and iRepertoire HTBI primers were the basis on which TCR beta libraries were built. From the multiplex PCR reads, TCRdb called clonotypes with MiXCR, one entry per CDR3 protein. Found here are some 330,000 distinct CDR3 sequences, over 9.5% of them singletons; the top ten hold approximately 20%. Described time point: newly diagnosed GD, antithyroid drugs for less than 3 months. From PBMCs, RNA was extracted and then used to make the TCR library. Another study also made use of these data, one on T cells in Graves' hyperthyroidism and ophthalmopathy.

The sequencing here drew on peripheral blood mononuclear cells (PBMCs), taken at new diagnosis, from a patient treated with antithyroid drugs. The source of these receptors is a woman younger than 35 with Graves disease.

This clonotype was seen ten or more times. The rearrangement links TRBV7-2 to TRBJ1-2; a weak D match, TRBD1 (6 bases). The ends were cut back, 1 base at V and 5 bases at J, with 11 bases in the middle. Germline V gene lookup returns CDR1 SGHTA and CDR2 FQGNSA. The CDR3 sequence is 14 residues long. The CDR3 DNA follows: TGTGCCAGCAGCTTAGGAGCAGGGGAGTATGGCTACACCTTC. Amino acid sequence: CASSLGAGEYGYTF.

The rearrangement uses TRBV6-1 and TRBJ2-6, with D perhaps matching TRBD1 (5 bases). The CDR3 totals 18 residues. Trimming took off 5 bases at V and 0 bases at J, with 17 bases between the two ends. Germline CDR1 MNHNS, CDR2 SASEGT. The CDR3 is CASSSITGSFSGANVLTF. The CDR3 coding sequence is TGTGCCAGCAGTAGCATCACAGGAAGTTTCTCTGGGGCCAACGTCCTGACTTTC.

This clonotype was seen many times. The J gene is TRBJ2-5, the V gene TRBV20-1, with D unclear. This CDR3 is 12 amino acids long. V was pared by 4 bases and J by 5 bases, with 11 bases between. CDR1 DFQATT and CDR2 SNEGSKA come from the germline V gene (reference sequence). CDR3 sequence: CSAMGYRETQYF. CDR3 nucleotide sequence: TGCAGTGCTATGGGGTATAGGGAGACCCAGTACTTC.

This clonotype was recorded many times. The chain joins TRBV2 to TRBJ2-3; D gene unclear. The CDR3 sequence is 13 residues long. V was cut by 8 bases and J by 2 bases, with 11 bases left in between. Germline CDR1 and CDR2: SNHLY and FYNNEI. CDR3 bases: TGTGCCAGCGGGGAAGAACACACAGATACGCAGTATTTT. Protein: CASGEEHTDTQYF.

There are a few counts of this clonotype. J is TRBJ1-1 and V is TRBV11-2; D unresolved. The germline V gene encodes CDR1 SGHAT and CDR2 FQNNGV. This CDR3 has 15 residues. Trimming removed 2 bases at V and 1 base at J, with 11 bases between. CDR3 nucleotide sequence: TGTGCCAGCAGCTTATCGGGAGGATGGAACACTGAAGCTTTCTTT. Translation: CASSLSGGWNTEAFF.

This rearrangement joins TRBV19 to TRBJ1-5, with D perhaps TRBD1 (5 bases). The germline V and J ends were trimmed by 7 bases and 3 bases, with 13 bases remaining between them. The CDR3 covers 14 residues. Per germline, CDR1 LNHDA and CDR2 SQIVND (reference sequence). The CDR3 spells CASIGRGYNQPQHF. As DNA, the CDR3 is TGTGCCAGTATCGGTAGGGGATACAATCAGCCCCAGCATTTT. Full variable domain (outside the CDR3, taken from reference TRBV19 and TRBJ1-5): DGGITQSPKYLFRKEGQNVTLSCEQNLNHDAMYWYRQDPGQGLRLIYYSQIVNDFQKGDIAEGYSVSREKKESFPLTVTSAQKNPTAFYLCASIGRGYNQPQHFGDGTRLSIL.